The clone carrying this T cell receptor beta chain was found a few times. This sample was included in a study of blood T cells in healthy people across ages. CDR3 length equals 17 residues. Germline V gene sequence: CDR1 SGHAT, CDR2 FQNNGV. Trimming removed 0 bases from V and 7 bases from J; junction bases left unmatched: 10. For the second PCR, which ran for about 7 to 11 cycles, a sample-barcoded 5' primer and a J-beta primer mix were used. TCRdb ran MiXCR on the 5' RACE reads and lists one entry per CDR3 protein. Here the sample spans around 800,000 distinct CDR3 sequences, about 48% being singletons.

This clonotype originated in a man older than 75 in good health. The rearrangement joins TRBV11-2 to TRBJ2-7, with 12 bases that match TRBD2. The source material was blood. The CDR3 DNA follows: TGTGCCAGCAGCTTAGATCTCGCTAGCGGGAGGGCATGGGAGCAGTACTTC. Encoded protein: CASSLDLASGRAWEQYF.